This T cell receptor beta chain was recorded in a study of HIV-infected children after antiretroviral therapy interruption. Study as a whole: Interruption group median age around 9.9 years; continuous group 7 to 8 years. In continuous treatment, analyzed samples were from weeks 0, 48 and 150.

The TCR library was built from RNA with a 3' RACE protocol and unique molecular identifiers. MiXCR, run by TCRdb on the 3' RACE reads, gives a single entry per CDR3 protein. The sample yields fewer than 45,000 distinct CDR3 sequences, over 6% seen once. This clonotype has only a few counts. CDR3 length: 12 amino acids. V was pared by 4 bases and J by 0 bases, with 6 bases between. The germline CDR1 and CDR2 sequences are GTSNPN and SVGIG (reference sequence). Treatment in this sample: PENTA 11 planned treatment interruption arm or continuous ART arm. Naive CD4+ CD45RA+ CD45RO- T cells were sorted from thawed PBMCs.

Sequences were derived from CD45RA+ CD4+ T cells from PBMCs, pooled from several time points, sampled from a donor given antiretroviral therapy, either interrupted or continuous. Documented subset: naive CD4+ CD45RA+ CD45RO- T cells. The sequence came from a pool of human donors with HIV. The genes are TRBV30 and TRBJ1-1, with D unresolved. Written as DNA, the CDR3 is TGTGCCTGGAATCTCATGAACACTGAAGCTTTCTTT. Its protein product is CAWNLMNTEAFF.